A selection of T cell receptor beta chains follows, all from one sample in a study of breast tumors, draining lymph nodes, adjacent tissues. MiXCR, applied by TCRdb to the multiplex PCR reads, yields one record per CDR3 protein. The table lists roughly 130,000 distinct CDR3 sequences, about 20% of them singletons. Sequences were obtained from axillary lymph node tissue. Receptors were obtained from a female donor with breast cancer. Some clones in this sample may be carry-over from other donors' samples. CDR3s include the opening cysteine and the closing phenylalanine or tryptophan. D genes are given only for firm matches. Size tells how often a clone was seen (once, few, many) or the class of an expanded clone, and some rows leave it out.

abundance	v_gene	d_gene	len	j_gene	CDR3aa	CDR3nt
many	TRBV9	TRBD1	15	TRBJ2-7	CASSPIGTGYNEQYF	TGTGCCAGCAGCCCAATAGGGACAGGGTACAACGAGCAGTACTTC
many	TRBV12-3/TRBV12-4	.	11	TRBJ1-2	CASSSRTDWTF	TGTGCCAGCAGCTCCCGGACAGATTGGACCTTC
many	TRBV2	TRBD2	14	TRBJ2-3	CASRVSGGTDTQYF	TGTGCCAGCAGAGTTAGCGGGGGAACAGATACGCAGTATTTT
many	TRBV27	.	14	TRBJ1-2	CASSLGLAGYGYTF	TGTGCCAGCAGTCTTGGGTTGGCTGGATATGGCTACACCTTC
many	TRBV6-5	TRBD1	14	TRBJ2-7	CASSPGTGRSEQYF	TGTGCCAGCAGTCCCGGGACAGGGAGATCGGAGCAGTACTTC
many	TRBV5-1	TRBD1	16	TRBJ2-7	CASSPRGTGSLYEQYF	TGCGCCAGCAGCCCTCGGGGGACAGGGAGTCTCTACGAGCAGTACTTC
many	TRBV10-3	.	11	TRBJ2-5	CAIRSEETQYF	TGTGCCATCAGATCGGAAGAGACCCAGTACTTC
many	TRBV20-1	TRBD1	17	TRBJ1-3	CSASGDRPGSSGNTIYF	TGCAGTGCTAGTGGGGACAGGCCGGGATCCTCTGGAAACACCATATATTTT
.	TRBV18	.	13	TRBJ1-5	CASSPNRNQPQHF	TGTGCCAGCTCACCGAACAGAAATCAGCCCCAGCATTTT
many	TRBV29-1	.	12	TRBJ2-3	CSVEHSTDTQYF	TGCAGCGTTGAACATAGCACAGATACGCAGTATTTT
.	TRBV5-6	.	11	TRBJ2-1	CASSLIGEQFF	TGTGCCAGCAGCTTGATTGGTGAGCAGTTCTTC
many	TRBV6-5	.	14	TRBJ1-2	CASSEWGAGYGYTF	TGTGCCAGCAGTGAATGGGGAGCTGGCTATGGCTACACCTTC
many	TRBV20-1	TRBD1	13	TRBJ2-1	CSAGTGLYNEQFF	TGCAGTGCCGGGACAGGGCTGTACAATGAGCAGTTCTTC
many	TRBV11-2	TRBD1	16	TRBJ2-3	CASSLGQGPGTDTQYF	TGTGCCAGCAGCTTAGGACAGGGGCCGGGCACAGATACGCAGTATTTT
many	TRBV7-8	.	12	TRBJ2-3	CASSEGADTQYF	TGTGCCAGCAGCGAGGGGGCAGATACGCAGTATTTT
many	TRBV20-1	.	15	TRBJ2-1	CSAVGGPSVYNEQFF	TGCAGTGCTGTGGGGGGCCCTAGCGTATACAATGAGCAGTTCTTC
many	TRBV2	.	13	TRBJ2-5	CASSTDYQETQYF	TGTGCCAGCAGTACGGACTACCAAGAGACCCAGTACTTC
.	TRBV28	.	14	TRBJ2-7	CASAPPRHFYEQYF	TGTGCCAGCGCCCCCCCGAGACACTTTTACGAGCAGTACTTC
many	TRBV5-1	TRBD1	14	TRBJ2-7	CASSLGDRNYEQYF	TGCGCCAGCAGCTTGGGGGACAGGAACTACGAGCAGTACTTC
many	TRBV3-1	.	14	TRBJ1-2	CASSQGTVNYGYTF	TGTGCCAGCAGCCAAGGGACGGTAAACTATGGCTACACCTTC
many	TRBV19	TRBD1	15	TRBJ1-5	CASSINRGGNQPQHF	TGTGCCAGTAGTATCAACAGGGGAGGGAATCAGCCCCAGCATTTT
many	TRBV7-2	TRBD1	18	TRBJ2-5	CASSVNRGPGKNQETQYF	TGTGCCAGCAGTGTTAACAGGGGGCCGGGAAAGAACCAAGAGACCCAGTACTTC
many	TRBV12-3/TRBV12-4	TRBD2	15	TRBJ2-5	CASSLAGGLSETQYF	TGTGCCAGCAGTCTAGCGGGAGGGCTTTCTGAGACCCAGTACTTC
.	TRBV20-1	TRBD2	14	TRBJ2-1	CSARGLAGTNEQFF	TGCAGTGCTAGGGGACTAGCGGGGACCAATGAGCAGTTCTTC
many	TRBV6-5	.	17	TRBJ2-7	CASSYSRGGLSDYEQYF	TGTGCCAGCAGTTACTCCCGTGGAGGCCTCTCTGACTACGAGCAGTACTTC
many	TRBV5-1	.	14	TRBJ2-3	CASRERASTDTQYF	TGCGCCAGCAGAGAGCGGGCGAGCACAGATACGCAGTATTTT
few	TRBV5-4	TRBD2	14	TRBJ2-3	CASSSLAGTDTQYF	TGTGCCAGCAGTTCTCTAGCGGGAACAGATACGCAGTATTTT
many	TRBV20-1	.	12	TRBJ2-5	CSASGSQETQYF	TGCAGTGCGAGTGGGAGCCAAGAGACCCAGTACTTC
many	TRBV6-2/TRBV6-3	TRBD2	15	TRBJ2-7	CASSSPSGAPYEQYF	TGTGCCAGCAGTTCCCCTAGCGGGGCACCCTACGAGCAGTACTTC
many	TRBV7-9	.	14	TRBJ2-1	CASSFGSSYNEQFF	TGTGCCAGCAGCTTCGGGAGCTCCTACAATGAGCAGTTCTTC
many	TRBV5-1	.	12	TRBJ2-7	CASSRLDSRPNF	TGCGCCAGCAGCCGGCTGGACAGTCGGCCCAACTTC
few	TRBV3-1	TRBD2	18	TRBJ2-4	CASSQGTSRNLAKNIQYF	TGTGCCAGCAGCCAAGGGACTAGCCGGAACCTAGCCAAAAACATTCAGTACTTC
.	TRBV7-9	TRBD1	16	TRBJ2-2	CASIHRQQGVDGELSF	TGTGCCAGCATCCACCGGCAGCAGGGGGTTGACGGGGAGCTGTCTTTT
many	TRBV5-1	.	15	TRBJ2-5	CASSLAGRVQETQYF	TGCGCCAGCAGCTTGGCCGGGCGGGTCCAAGAGACCCAGTACTTC
many	TRBV5-6	.	13	TRBJ1-5	CASSLAREQPQHF	TGTGCCAGCAGCTTGGCGAGGGAACAGCCCCAGCATTTT
many	TRBV6-4	.	15	TRBJ2-3	CASRRSGEGTDTQYF	TGTGCCAGCAGGCGAAGCGGCGAGGGCACAGATACGCAGTATTTT
.	TRBV19	TRBD1	19	TRBJ1-2	CASSINFFAGTGGFYGYTF	TGTGCCAGTAGTATAAATTTTTTTGCCGGGACAGGGGGTTTCTATGGCTACACCTTC
many	TRBV2	.	15	TRBJ1-5	CASRAGEGSNQPQHF	TGTGCCAGCAGGGCAGGGGAAGGTAGCAATCAGCCCCAGCATTTT
.	TRBV20-1	.	13	TRBJ2-3	CSARGGMTDTQYF	TGCAGTGCTAGAGGGGGGATGACAGATACGCAGTATTTT
many	TRBV5-1	TRBD2	15	TRBJ2-3	CASRPLAGGTDTQYF	TGCGCCAGCAGGCCCCTTGCGGGGGGGACAGATACGCAGTATTTT
many	TRBV12-3/TRBV12-4	.	11	TRBJ2-7	CASRLYDEQYF	TGTGCCAGCAGGCTATACGACGAGCAGTACTTC
many	TRBV20-1	TRBD2	16	TRBJ2-1	CSARDPGLAVGDEQFF	TGCAGTGCTAGAGACCCGGGACTAGCTGTTGGCGATGAGCAGTTCTTC
many	TRBV12-3/TRBV12-4	.	13	TRBJ2-1	CASSFLDYNEQFF	TGTGCCAGCAGTTTCCTAGACTACAATGAGCAGTTCTTC
many	TRBV5-1	.	14	TRBJ1-2	CASSLGAGHYGYTF	TGCGCCAGCAGCTTGGGTGCAGGGCACTATGGCTACACCTTC
few	TRBV7-2	.	14	TRBJ2-1	CASRWVGPYNEQFF	TGTGCCAGCAGATGGGTGGGGCCATACAATGAGCAGTTCTTC
.	TRBV3-1	TRBD1	16	TRBJ1-2	CASSQGPTGRLFGYTF	TGTGCCAGCAGCCAAGGCCCGACAGGGAGGTTATTCGGCTACACCTTC
.	TRBV19	.	16	TRBJ2-5	CASSESPGWAQETQCF	TGTGCCAGTAGCGAATCGCCAGGGTGGGCGCAAGAGACCCAGTGCTTC
few	TRBV5-4	TRBD1	15	TRBJ2-5	CASSFGGSGGETQYF	TGTGCCAGCAGCTTCGGTGGGTCAGGGGGAGAGACCCAGTACTTC
once	TRBV6-5	.	18	TRBJ1-3	CANSYSLFGASSGNTIYF	TGTGCCAACAGTTACTCGCTCTTCGGGGCAAGCTCTGGAAACACCATATATTTT
many	TRBV20-1	.	15	TRBJ2-3	CSASRTGRGTDTQYF	TGCAGTGCTAGTCGGACCGGACGTGGTACAGATACGCAGTATTTT
many	TRBV7-2	TRBD1	15	TRBJ2-7	CASSLVPGGHYEQYF	TGTGCCAGCAGCTTAGTCCCAGGGGGCCACTACGAGCAGTACTTC
many	TRBV5-5	.	14	TRBJ2-5	CASSPLNNQETQYF	TGTGCCAGCAGCCCGTTGAATAATCAAGAGACCCAGTACTTC
many	TRBV12-3/TRBV12-4	TRBD1	13	TRBJ1-2	CASDRGRNYGYTF	TGTGCCAGTGACAGGGGTCGTAACTATGGCTACACCTTC
many	TRBV14	.	17	TRBJ2-3	CASSQEAGATSTDTQYF	TGTGCCAGCAGCCAAGAGGCGGGGGCGACTAGCACAGATACGCAGTATTTT
many	TRBV4-2	TRBD2	14	TRBJ2-7	CASSQGLAGVEQYF	TGTGCCAGCAGCCAAGGACTAGCGGGAGTCGAGCAGTACTTC
many	TRBV3-1	TRBD1	13	TRBJ2-7	CASSQQTGGWQYF	TGTGCCAGCAGCCAACAAACAGGGGGCTGGCAGTACTTC